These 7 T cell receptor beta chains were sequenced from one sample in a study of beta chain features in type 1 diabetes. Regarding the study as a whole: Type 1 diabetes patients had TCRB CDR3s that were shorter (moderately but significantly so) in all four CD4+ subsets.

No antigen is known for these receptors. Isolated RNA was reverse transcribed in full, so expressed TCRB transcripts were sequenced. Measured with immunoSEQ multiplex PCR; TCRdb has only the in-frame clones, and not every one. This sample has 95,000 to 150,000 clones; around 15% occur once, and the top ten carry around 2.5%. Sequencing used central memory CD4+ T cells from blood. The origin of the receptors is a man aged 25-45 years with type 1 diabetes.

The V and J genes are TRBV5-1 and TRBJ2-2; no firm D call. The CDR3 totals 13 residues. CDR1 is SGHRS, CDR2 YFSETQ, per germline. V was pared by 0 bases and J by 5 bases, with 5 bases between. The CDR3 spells CASSLAITGELFF. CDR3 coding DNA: TGCGCCAGCAGCTTGGCGATAACCGGGGAGCTGTTTTTT.

CDR3 sequence (DNA): TGTGCCAGCAGCCCCGGACAGAAACTATACGAGCAGTACTTC. This codes for CASSPGQKLYEQYF. The rearrangement joins TRBV6-6 to TRBJ2-7; D is possibly TRBD1 (6 bases). Germline-derived CDR1 and CDR2 are MNHNY and SVGAGI (reference sequence). The length of the CDR3 is 14 residues. Trimming cost V 6 bases and J 4 bases, with 16 bases left between them.

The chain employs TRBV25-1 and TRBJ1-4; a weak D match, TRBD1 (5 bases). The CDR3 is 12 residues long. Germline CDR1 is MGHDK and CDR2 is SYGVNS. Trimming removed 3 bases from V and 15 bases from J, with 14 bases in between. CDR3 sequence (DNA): TGTGCCAGCAGTGATCGAAGGGGACTTGTGTTTTTT. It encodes CASSDRRGLVFF.

In DNA, the CDR3 is TGTGCCAGCAGCCCACACACTGACGGGGGCTACACCTTC. Translation gives CASSPHTDGGYTF. The chain is built from TRBV7-2 and TRBJ1-2, with D unresolved. Germline V CDR1 and CDR2: SGHTA, FQGNSA. Trimming pared 5 bases from V and 8 bases from J, leaving 15 bases between. The CDR3 is 13 amino acids.

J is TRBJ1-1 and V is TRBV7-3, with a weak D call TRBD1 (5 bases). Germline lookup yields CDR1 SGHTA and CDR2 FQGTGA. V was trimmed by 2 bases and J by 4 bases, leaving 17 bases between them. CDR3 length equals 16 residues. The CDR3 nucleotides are TGTGCCAGCAGCTTAGAGGACATCGTGGGTGGCACTGAAGCTTTCTTT. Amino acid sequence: CASSLEDIVGGTEAFF.

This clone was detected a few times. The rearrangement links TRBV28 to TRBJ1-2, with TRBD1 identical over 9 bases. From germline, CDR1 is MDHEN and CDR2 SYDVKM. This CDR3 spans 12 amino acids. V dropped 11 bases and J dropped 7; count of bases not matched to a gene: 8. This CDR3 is CAAGQGSFGYTF. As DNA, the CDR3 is TGTGCCGCGGGACAGGGAAGCTTTGGCTACACCTTC.

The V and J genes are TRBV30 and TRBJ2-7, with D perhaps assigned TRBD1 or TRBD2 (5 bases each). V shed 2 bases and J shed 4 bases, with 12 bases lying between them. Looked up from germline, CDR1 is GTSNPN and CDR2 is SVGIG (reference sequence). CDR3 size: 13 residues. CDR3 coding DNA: TGTGCCTGGAGTAAAGGCAGGGAGTACGAGCAGTACTTC. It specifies CAWSKGREYEQYF. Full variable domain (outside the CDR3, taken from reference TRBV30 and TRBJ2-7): SQTIHQWPATLVQPVGSPLSLECTVEGTSNPNLYWYRQAAGRGLQLLFYSVGIGQISSEVPQNLSASRPQDRQFILSSKKLLLSDSGFYLCAWSKGREYEQYFGPGTRLTVT.